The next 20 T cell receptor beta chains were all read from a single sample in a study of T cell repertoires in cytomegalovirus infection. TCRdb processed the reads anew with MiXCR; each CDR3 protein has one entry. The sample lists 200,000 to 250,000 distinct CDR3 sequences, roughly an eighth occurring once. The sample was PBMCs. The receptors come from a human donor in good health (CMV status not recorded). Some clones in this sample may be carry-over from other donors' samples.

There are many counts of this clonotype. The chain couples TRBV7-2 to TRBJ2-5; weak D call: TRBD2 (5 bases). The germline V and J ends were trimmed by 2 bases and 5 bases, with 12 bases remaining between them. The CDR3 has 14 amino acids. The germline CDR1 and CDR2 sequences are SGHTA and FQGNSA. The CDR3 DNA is TGTGCCAGCAGCTTAAACGGACTCTGGGAGACCCAGTACTTC. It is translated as CASSLNGLWETQYF.

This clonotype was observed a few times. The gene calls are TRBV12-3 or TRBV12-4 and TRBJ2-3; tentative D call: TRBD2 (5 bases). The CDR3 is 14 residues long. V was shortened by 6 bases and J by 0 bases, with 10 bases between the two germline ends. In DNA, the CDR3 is TGTGCCAGCAGCACGAGCGGCAGCACAGATACGCAGTATTTT. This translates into CASSTSGSTDTQYF.

CDR3 sequence: CSASSPGGGTRVIQYF. Here the CDR3 DNA reads TGCAGTGCTTCCTCCCCAGGTGGGGGGACGAGGGTCATTCAGTACTTC. The rearrangement joins TRBV20-1 to TRBJ2-4; a weak D match, TRBD2 (6 bases). V dropped 5 bases and J dropped 9 bases, with 26 bases sitting between them. The CDR3 has 16 amino acids. Germline CDR1 DFQATT, CDR2 SNEGSKA (reference sequence).

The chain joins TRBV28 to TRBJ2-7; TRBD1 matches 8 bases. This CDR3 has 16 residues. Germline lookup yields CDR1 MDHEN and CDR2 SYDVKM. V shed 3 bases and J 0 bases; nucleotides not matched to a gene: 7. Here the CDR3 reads CASSLIRGPISYEQYF. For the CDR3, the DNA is TGTGCCAGCAGTTTGATCAGGGGGCCAATCTCCTACGAGCAGTACTTC. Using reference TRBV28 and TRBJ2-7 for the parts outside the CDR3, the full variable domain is DVKVTQSSRYLVKRTGEKVFLECVQDMDHENMFWYRQDPGLGLRLIYFSYDVKMKEKGDIPEGYSVSREKKERFSLILESASTNQTSMYLCASSLIRGPISYEQYFGPGTRLTVT.

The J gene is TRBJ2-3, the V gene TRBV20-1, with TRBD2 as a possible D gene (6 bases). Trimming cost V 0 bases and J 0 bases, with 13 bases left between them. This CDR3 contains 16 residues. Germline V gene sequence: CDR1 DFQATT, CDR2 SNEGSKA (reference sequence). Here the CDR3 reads CSARDLLSGSTDTQYF. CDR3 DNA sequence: TGCAGTGCTAGAGATCTGCTAAGCGGGAGCACAGATACGCAGTATTTT.

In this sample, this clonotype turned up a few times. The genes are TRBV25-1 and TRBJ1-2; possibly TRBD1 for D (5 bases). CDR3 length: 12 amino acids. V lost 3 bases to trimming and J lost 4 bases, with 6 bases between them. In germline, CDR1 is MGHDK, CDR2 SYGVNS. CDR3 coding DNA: TGTGCCAGCAGTGACGGGACCTATGGCTACACCTTC. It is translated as CASSDGTYGYTF.

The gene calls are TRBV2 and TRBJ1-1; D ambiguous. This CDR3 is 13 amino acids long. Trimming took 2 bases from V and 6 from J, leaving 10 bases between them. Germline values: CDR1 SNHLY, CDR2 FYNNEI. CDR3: CASSELRTSEAFF. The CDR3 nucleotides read TGTGCCAGCAGTGAACTTCGGACTTCTGAAGCTTTCTTT.

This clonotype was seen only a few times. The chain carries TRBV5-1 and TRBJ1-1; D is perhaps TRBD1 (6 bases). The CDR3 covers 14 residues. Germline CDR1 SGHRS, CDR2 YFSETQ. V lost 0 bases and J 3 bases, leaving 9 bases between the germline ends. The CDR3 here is CASSLEGGYTEAFF. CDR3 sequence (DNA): TGCGCCAGCAGCTTGGAGGGGGGTTACACTGAAGCTTTCTTT.

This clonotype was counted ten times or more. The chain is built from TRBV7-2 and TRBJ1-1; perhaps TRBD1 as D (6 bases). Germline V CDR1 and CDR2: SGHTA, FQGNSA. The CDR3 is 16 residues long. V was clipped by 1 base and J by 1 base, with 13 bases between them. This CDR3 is CASSLGTGLSNTEAFF. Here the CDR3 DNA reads TGTGCCAGCAGCTTAGGAACAGGGCTCTCGAACACTGAAGCTTTCTTT.

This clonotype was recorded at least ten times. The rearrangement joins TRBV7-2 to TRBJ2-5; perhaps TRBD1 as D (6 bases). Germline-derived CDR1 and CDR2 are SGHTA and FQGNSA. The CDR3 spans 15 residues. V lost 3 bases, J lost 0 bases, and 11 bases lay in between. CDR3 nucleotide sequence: TGTGCCAGCAGCTTCGAACAGGGTAACCAAGAGACCCAGTACTTC. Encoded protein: CASSFEQGNQETQYF.

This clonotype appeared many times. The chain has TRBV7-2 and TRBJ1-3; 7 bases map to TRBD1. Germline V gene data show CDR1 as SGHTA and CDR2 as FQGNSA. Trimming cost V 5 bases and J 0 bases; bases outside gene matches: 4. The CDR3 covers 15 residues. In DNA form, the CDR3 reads TGTGCCAGCAGCAGTCAGGGGGTCTCTGGAAACACCATATATTTT. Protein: CASSSQGVSGNTIYF. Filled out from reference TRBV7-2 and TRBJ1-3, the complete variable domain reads GAGVSQSPSNKVTEKGKDVELRCDPISGHTALYWYRQSLGQGLEFLIYFQGNSAPDKSGLPSDRFSAERTGGSVSTLTIQRTQQEDSAVYLCASSSQGVSGNTIYFGEGSWLTVV.

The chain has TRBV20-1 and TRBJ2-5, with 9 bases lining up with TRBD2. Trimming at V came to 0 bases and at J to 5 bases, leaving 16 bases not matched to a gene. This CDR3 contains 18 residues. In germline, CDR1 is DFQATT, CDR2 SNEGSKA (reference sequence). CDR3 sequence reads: CSARDSGPSGVRGETQYF. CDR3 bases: TGCAGTGCTAGAGACTCAGGCCCTAGCGGGGTCAGGGGGGAGACCCAGTACTTC.

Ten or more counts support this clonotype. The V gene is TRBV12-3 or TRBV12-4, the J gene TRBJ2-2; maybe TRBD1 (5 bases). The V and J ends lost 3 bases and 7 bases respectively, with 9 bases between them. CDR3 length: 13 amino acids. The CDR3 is CASSFQGFGELFF. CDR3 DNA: TGTGCCAGCAGTTTCCAGGGTTTCGGGGAGCTGTTTTTT.

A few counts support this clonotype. The CDR3 spells CASGSGTGLAEQYF. As DNA, the CDR3 is TGTGCCAGCGGATCCGGGACAGGTCTAGCCGAGCAGTACTTC. V usage is TRBV2 and J usage is TRBJ2-7, with 8 nucleotides matching TRBD1. With 8 bases clipped from V and 6 bases from J, the junction kept 12 bases outside the gene matches. The germline V gene has CDR1 SNHLY and CDR2 FYNNEI. The CDR3 spans 14 residues.

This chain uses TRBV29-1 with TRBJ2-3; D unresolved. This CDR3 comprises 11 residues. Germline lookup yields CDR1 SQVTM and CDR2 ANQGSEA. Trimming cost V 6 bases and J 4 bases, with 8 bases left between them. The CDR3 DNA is TGCAGCGTGAAGGGCCCAGATACGCAGTATTTT. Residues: CSVKGPDTQYF.

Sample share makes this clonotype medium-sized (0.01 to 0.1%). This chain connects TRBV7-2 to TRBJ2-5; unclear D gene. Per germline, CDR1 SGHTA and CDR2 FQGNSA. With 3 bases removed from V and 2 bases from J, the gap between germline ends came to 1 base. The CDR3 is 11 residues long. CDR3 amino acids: CASSLQETQYF. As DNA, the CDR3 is TGTGCCAGCAGCTTGCAAGAGACCCAGTACTTC. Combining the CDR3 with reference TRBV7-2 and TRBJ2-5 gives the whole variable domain GAGVSQSPSNKVTEKGKDVELRCDPISGHTALYWYRQSLGQGLEFLIYFQGNSAPDKSGLPSDRFSAERTGGSVSTLTIQRTQQEDSAVYLCASSLQETQYFGPGTRLLVL.

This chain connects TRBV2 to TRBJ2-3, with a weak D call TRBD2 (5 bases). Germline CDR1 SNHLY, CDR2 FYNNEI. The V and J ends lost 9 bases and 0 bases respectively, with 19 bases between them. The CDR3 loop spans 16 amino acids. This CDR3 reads CASFRAGRGSTDTQYF. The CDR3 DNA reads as TGTGCCAGTTTTCGAGCAGGCCGCGGGAGCACAGATACGCAGTATTTT. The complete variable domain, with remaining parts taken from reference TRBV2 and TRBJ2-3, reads EPEVTQTPSHQVTQMGQEVILRCVPISNHLYFYWYRQILGQKVEFLVSFYNNEISEKSEIFDDQFSVERPDGSNFTLKIRSTKLEDSAMYFCASFRAGRGSTDTQYFGPGTRLTVL.

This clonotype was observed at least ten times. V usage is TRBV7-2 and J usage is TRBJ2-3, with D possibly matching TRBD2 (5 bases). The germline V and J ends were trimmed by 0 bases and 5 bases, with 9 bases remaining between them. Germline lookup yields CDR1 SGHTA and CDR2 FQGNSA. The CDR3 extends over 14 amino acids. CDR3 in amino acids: CASSLAAGQDTQYF. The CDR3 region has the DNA TGTGCCAGCAGCTTAGCTGCGGGCCAAGATACGCAGTATTTT.

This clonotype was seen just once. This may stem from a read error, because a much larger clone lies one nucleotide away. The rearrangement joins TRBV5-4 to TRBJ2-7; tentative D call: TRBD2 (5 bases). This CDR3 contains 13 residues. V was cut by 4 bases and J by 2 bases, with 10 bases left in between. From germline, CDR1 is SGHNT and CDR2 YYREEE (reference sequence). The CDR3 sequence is CASSQDFAYEQYF. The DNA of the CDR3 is TGTGCCAGCAGCCAGGACTTTGCCTACGAGCAGTACTTC. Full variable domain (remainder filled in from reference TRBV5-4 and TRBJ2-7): ETGVTQSPTHLIKTRGQQVTLRCSSQSGHNTVSWYQQALGQGPQFIFQYYREEENGRGNFPPRFSGLQFPNYSSELNVNALELDDSALYLCASSQDFAYEQYFGPGTRLTVT.

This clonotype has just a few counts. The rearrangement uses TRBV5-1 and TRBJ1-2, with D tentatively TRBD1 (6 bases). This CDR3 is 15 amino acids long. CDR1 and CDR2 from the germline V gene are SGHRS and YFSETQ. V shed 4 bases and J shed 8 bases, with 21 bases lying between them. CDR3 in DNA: TGCGCCAGCAGCCAACAAGTCGGGGGCGCGCAGGGCTACACCTTC. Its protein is CASSQQVGGAQGYTF. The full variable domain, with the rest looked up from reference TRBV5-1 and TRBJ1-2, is KAGVTQTPRYLIKTRGQQVTLSCSPISGHRSVSWYQQTPGQGLQFLFEYFSETQRNKGNFPGRFSGRQFSNSRSEMNVSTLELGDSALYLCASSQQVGGAQGYTFGSGTRLTVV.